This is a list of T cell receptor beta chains from one sample in a study of blood T cell repertoires in COVID-19. Some clones are missing from TCRdb's copy, which holds only in-frame ones; the method was immunoSEQ multiplex PCR. The sample has hundreds of thousands of clones, around 92% seen once; the top ten hold more than 9.5%. The sample comprised peripheral blood. The receptors were gathered from a woman aged 25 to 39 with COVID-19, enrolled during active disease. Each CDR3 is given with its conserved first and last residue. Each record gives: clone size, D gene, V gene, J gene, CDR3 DNA, CDR3 protein. A D gene is named only where the DNA matches it firmly. Some rows mark clone size as missing; the rest say once, few, many or name a class of expanded clone.

clone size: .; D gene: .; V gene: TRBV4-1; J gene: TRBJ1-1; CDR3 DNA: TGCGCCAGCAGCCAACTCACGGGGGGGGCTGAAGCTTTCTTT; CDR3 protein: CASSQLTGGAEAFF
clone size: .; D gene: TRBD2; V gene: TRBV5-1; J gene: TRBJ2-2; CDR3 DNA: TGCGCCAGCAGCTTGGTCCGGCTAGCGGGGGGACCGGGTAACACCGGGGAGCTGTTTTTT; CDR3 protein: CASSLVRLAGGPGNTGELFF
clone size: .; D gene: .; V gene: TRBV19; J gene: TRBJ1-5; CDR3 DNA: TGTGCCAGTAGTCCCCCGGGTTATAGCAATCAGCCCCAGCATTTT; CDR3 protein: CASSPPGYSNQPQHF
clone size: .; D gene: TRBD1; V gene: TRBV9; J gene: TRBJ2-1; CDR3 DNA: TGTGCCAGCAGCGTGCAGATTCCGGGACAGGAAATTAGAAATGAGCAGTTCTTC; CDR3 protein: CASSVQIPGQEIRNEQFF
clone size: .; D gene: TRBD1; V gene: TRBV4-1; J gene: TRBJ1-6; CDR3 DNA: TGCGCCAGCAGCCACTGGGCAGGGGGGTCACCCCTCCACTTT; CDR3 protein: CASSHWAGGSPLHF
clone size: .; D gene: .; V gene: TRBV28; J gene: TRBJ2-1; CDR3 DNA: TGTGCCAGCAGTAGGGGGGAGCAGTTCTTC; CDR3 protein: CASSRGEQFF
clone size: .; D gene: TRBD1; V gene: TRBV28; J gene: TRBJ1-2; CDR3 DNA: TGTGCCAGCCACTCAGGGGGCCGTGGCTACACCTTC; CDR3 protein: CASHSGGRGYTF
clone size: .; D gene: TRBD2; V gene: TRBV2; J gene: TRBJ2-5; CDR3 DNA: TGTGCCAGCAAGCCTAGCGGGATTTCGGAGACCCAGTACTTC; CDR3 protein: CASKPSGISETQYF
clone size: .; D gene: TRBD2; V gene: TRBV29-1; J gene: TRBJ2-1; CDR3 DNA: TGCAGCGTGGGTGGACTAGCAGGCTACAATGAGCAGTTCTTC; CDR3 protein: CSVGGLAGYNEQFF
clone size: .; D gene: TRBD1; V gene: TRBV7-9; J gene: TRBJ1-1; CDR3 DNA: TGTGCCAGCAGCCCATTACAGGGGGCAACTGAAGCTTTCTTT; CDR3 protein: CASSPLQGATEAFF
clone size: .; D gene: .; V gene: TRBV7-2; J gene: TRBJ2-7; CDR3 DNA: TGTGCCAGCAGCTCAGCACGGGGTTGGGGCTACGAGCAGTACTTC; CDR3 protein: CASSSARGWGYEQYF
clone size: .; D gene: TRBD2; V gene: TRBV25-1; J gene: TRBJ2-1; CDR3 DNA: TGTGCCAGCAGTGCCCGACTAGCGGGGTTAAACAATGAGCAGTTCTTC; CDR3 protein: CASSARLAGLNNEQFF
clone size: few; D gene: .; V gene: TRBV6-5; J gene: TRBJ1-1; CDR3 DNA: TGTGCCAGCAGCCCAGGACAGAACACTGAAGCTTTCTTT; CDR3 protein: CASSPGQNTEAFF
clone size: .; D gene: TRBD1; V gene: TRBV5-1; J gene: TRBJ1-4; CDR3 DNA: TGCGCCAGCAGCTGGGGGGACAGGACAACTAATGAAAAACTGTTTTTT; CDR3 protein: CASSWGDRTTNEKLFF
clone size: .; D gene: .; V gene: TRBV7-2; J gene: TRBJ1-5; CDR3 DNA: TGTGCCAGCAGCCCTCGACAGGCCATTATCAATAGCAATCAGCCCCAGCATTTT; CDR3 protein: CASSPRQAIINSNQPQHF
clone size: .; D gene: .; V gene: TRBV7-9; J gene: TRBJ1-4; CDR3 DNA: TGTGCCAGCAGCTCCAGGGAAATTCCAAATGAAAAACTGTTTTTT; CDR3 protein: CASSSREIPNEKLFF
clone size: .; D gene: TRBD2; V gene: TRBV11-2; J gene: TRBJ2-1; CDR3 DNA: TGTGCCAGCAGCTTAGGCTTTGGGGAGGCGGGGGACAATGAGCAGTTCTTC; CDR3 protein: CASSLGFGEAGDNEQFF
clone size: .; D gene: TRBD1; V gene: TRBV6-1; J gene: TRBJ2-7; CDR3 DNA: TGTGCCAGCAGTGACGGGACAGCTTACGAGCAGTACTTC; CDR3 protein: CASSDGTAYEQYF
clone size: .; D gene: TRBD2; V gene: TRBV5-6; J gene: TRBJ2-2; CDR3 DNA: TGTGCCAGCAGCTTGGGGTCGGGGGGGCAGCCCGGGGAGCTGTTTTTT; CDR3 protein: CASSLGSGGQPGELFF
clone size: once; D gene: TRBD1; V gene: TRBV5-6; J gene: TRBJ2-1; CDR3 DNA: TGTGCCAGCAGCTTGAACCTAGGACAGGTAGCGAATGAGCAGTTCTTC; CDR3 protein: CASSLNLGQVANEQFF
clone size: .; D gene: TRBD2; V gene: TRBV19; J gene: TRBJ2-5; CDR3 DNA: TGTGCCAGTAGTAACTGGGGGGGGACCCAGTACTTC; CDR3 protein: CASSNWGGTQYF
clone size: .; D gene: .; V gene: TRBV7-8; J gene: TRBJ2-3; CDR3 DNA: TGTGCCAGCAGCTTAGCCATCCCCCACCGGGGGAGCACAGATACGCAGTATTTT; CDR3 protein: CASSLAIPHRGSTDTQYF
clone size: .; D gene: .; V gene: TRBV5-1; J gene: TRBJ2-1; CDR3 DNA: TGCGCCAGCAGCTTGGATGGGCGGGGCTACAATGAGCAGTTCTTC; CDR3 protein: CASSLDGRGYNEQFF
clone size: once; D gene: TRBD1; V gene: TRBV5-4; J gene: TRBJ2-7; CDR3 DNA: TGTGCCTGCAGACAGGGGGACGAGTCCTACGAGCAGTACTTC; CDR3 protein: CACRQGDESYEQYF
clone size: .; D gene: .; V gene: TRBV10-2; J gene: TRBJ1-1; CDR3 DNA: TGCGCCAGCAGTAAGGGGGATTCGAACACTGAAGCTTTCTTT; CDR3 protein: CASSKGDSNTEAFF
clone size: once; D gene: TRBD2; V gene: TRBV5-1; J gene: TRBJ2-7; CDR3 DNA: TGCGCCAGCTGCAAGGGACTAGCGTCAACCTACGAGCAGTACTTC; CDR3 protein: CASCKGLASTYEQYF
clone size: once; D gene: .; V gene: TRBV27; J gene: TRBJ2-3; CDR3 DNA: TGTGCCAGCAGTTTAGGTAGTCGAGTCGGTACGCAGTATTTT; CDR3 protein: CASSLGSRVGTQYF
clone size: .; D gene: .; V gene: TRBV11-2; J gene: TRBJ1-2; CDR3 DNA: TGTGCCAGCAGCTTGGGCAAGAGAGGCTACACCTTC; CDR3 protein: CASSLGKRGYTF
clone size: .; D gene: TRBD2; V gene: TRBV2; J gene: TRBJ2-7; CDR3 DNA: TGTGCCAGCAGGGCTAGCGGGGGGGCCACCTACGAGCAGTACTTC; CDR3 protein: CASRASGGATYEQYF